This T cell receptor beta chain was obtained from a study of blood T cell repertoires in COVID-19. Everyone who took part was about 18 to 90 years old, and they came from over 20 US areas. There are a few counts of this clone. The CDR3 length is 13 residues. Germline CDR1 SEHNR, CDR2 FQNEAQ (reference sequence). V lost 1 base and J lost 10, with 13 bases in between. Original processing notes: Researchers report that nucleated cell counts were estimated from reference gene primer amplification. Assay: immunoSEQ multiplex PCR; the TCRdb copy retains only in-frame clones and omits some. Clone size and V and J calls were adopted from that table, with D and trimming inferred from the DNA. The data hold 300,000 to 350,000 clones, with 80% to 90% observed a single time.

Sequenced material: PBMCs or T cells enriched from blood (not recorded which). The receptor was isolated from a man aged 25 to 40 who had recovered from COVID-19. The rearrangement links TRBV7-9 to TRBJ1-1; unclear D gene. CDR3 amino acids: CASSLVDFSPAFF. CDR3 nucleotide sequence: TGTGCCAGCAGCTTAGTCGACTTCTCACCAGCTTTCTTT.